This record looks at one T cell receptor beta chain sequence and its context. Its target is not known. Sorted-subset replicate PCR reactions were performed with about 200 ng DNA, corresponding to tens of thousands of T cell genomes. The table came from immunoSEQ multiplex PCR; TCRdb's copy has only in-frame clones and leaves some out. The sample has 550,000 to 800,000 clones, roughly 70% seen once. These data belong to a study of shared clonotypes between healthy human individuals. Findings and caveats of the study: Despite large depth, sorted-subset datasets appeared incompletely sequenced.

The CDR3 runs 17 residues. Germline V gene sequence: CDR1 GTSNPN, CDR2 SVGIG (reference sequence). V dropped 5 bases and J dropped 5; count of bases not matched to a gene: 20. The sample consisted of memory CD4+ T cells sorted from blood. The sample's subset: CD45RA-negative fraction. V gene TRBV30 combines with J gene TRBJ2-7; TRBD1 matches at 8 bases. The clonotype comes from a woman in her twenties or thirties in good health. CDR3 residues: CAWAKGAVNRGYNEQYF. Written as DNA, the CDR3 is TGTGCCTGGGCCAAGGGGGCGGTTAACAGGGGGTATAACGAGCAGTACTTC.